A selection of T cell receptor beta chains follows, all from one sample in a study of control samples from healthy donors and cancer patients. The data were produced by immunoSEQ multiplex PCR, yet TCRdb's version contains in-frame clones alone and is incomplete. Of some 71,000 clones listed, approximately 90% are singletons. Input material: PBMCs. The receptor source for this set is a man between 60 and 75 years old with colorectal cancer. CDR3s include the opening cysteine and the closing phenylalanine or tryptophan. The D gene is left open where the match is weak. Only some rows state a clone size, as once, few, many or a class for expanded clones.

clone_size	v_call	j_call	d_call	cdr3_aa	cdr3_nt
NA	TRBV11-2	TRBJ1-2	NA	CASSPHSEGLGYGYTF	TGTGCCAGCAGCCCACACTCGGAGGGATTAGGGTATGGCTACACCTTC
NA	TRBV19	TRBJ2-4	NA	CASSIRVTPEAKNIQYF	TGTGCCAGTAGTATAAGGGTCACCCCAGAAGCCAAAAACATTCAGTACTTC
NA	TRBV7-6	TRBJ2-7	NA	CASSLGWRSDPAPYEQYF	TGTGCCAGCAGCTTAGGGTGGCGGTCAGACCCTGCCCCCTACGAGCAGTACTTC
NA	TRBV5-1	TRBJ2-1	NA	CASSFVGNYNEQFF	TGCGCCAGCAGCTTCGTAGGGAACTACAATGAGCAGTTCTTC
once	TRBV3-1/TRBV3-2	TRBJ2-7	TRBD2	CASSPRTSGAYEQYF	TGTGCCAGCAGCCCTCGGACTAGCGGGGCCTACGAGCAGTACTTC
NA	TRBV7-8	TRBJ2-3	NA	CASSLSADTQYF	TGTGCCAGCAGCTTATCTGCTGATACGCAGTATTTT
NA	TRBV2	TRBJ2-5	NA	CASRIQGIGATQYF	TGTGCCAGCAGGATACAGGGAATCGGGGCGACCCAGTACTTC
NA	TRBV6-2/TRBV6-3	TRBJ1-2	NA	CASSASTYGYTF	TGTGCCAGCAGTGCCAGCACGTATGGCTACACCTTC
NA	TRBV6-2/TRBV6-3	TRBJ1-5	NA	CASSKRGDNQPQHF	TGTGCCAGCAGCAAGCGGGGCGACAATCAGCCCCAGCATTTT
NA	TRBV24-1	TRBJ2-6	NA	CATSQGIAGANVLTF	TGTGCCACCAGTCAGGGTATAGCTGGGGCCAACGTCCTGACTTTC
NA	TRBV15	TRBJ2-7	NA	CATSREEKLGQYF	TGTGCCACCAGCAGAGAAGAGAAATTGGGGCAGTACTTC
few	TRBV2	TRBJ1-5	NA	CASSSRLGIQPQHF	TGTGCCAGCAGTTCCCGGTTGGGGATTCAGCCCCAGCATTTT
NA	TRBV7-2	TRBJ1-5	NA	CASSLGYQPQHF	TGTGCCAGCAGCTTGGGATATCAGCCCCAGCATTTT
NA	TRBV7-9	TRBJ2-3	NA	CASSKDGKTTDTQYF	TGTGCCAGCAGCAAGGACGGAAAAACCACAGATACGCAGTATTTT
NA	TRBV24-1	TRBJ2-3	TRBD1	CATSARGTHTDTQYF	TGTGCCACCAGTGCCAGGGGGACCCACACAGATACGCAGTATTTT
NA	TRBV18	TRBJ2-5	NA	CASSLGLKETQYF	TGTGCCAGCTCACTCGGATTGAAAGAGACCCAGTACTTC
once	TRBV11-3	TRBJ2-7	NA	CASSLGGWKGKGEQYF	TGTGCCAGCAGCTTAGGGGGTTGGAAAGGGAAGGGCGAGCAGTACTTC
once	TRBV5-8	TRBJ2-7	NA	CASSLDLRGEQYF	TGTGCCAGCAGCTTGGATCTACGAGGCGAGCAGTACTTC
NA	TRBV5-1	TRBJ2-3	NA	CASSGGRPRTDTQYF	TGCGCCAGCAGCGGCGGCAGGCCCCGCACAGATACGCAGTATTTT
NA	TRBV11-3	TRBJ2-7	TRBD1	CASSWGTGTGSYEQYF	TGTGCCAGCAGCTGGGGGACCGGGACAGGCTCCTACGAGCAGTACTTC
NA	TRBV5-1	TRBJ2-3	NA	CASSGGLVDTQYF	TGCGCCAGCAGCGGGGGTTTAGTTGATACGCAGTATTTT
NA	TRBV28	TRBJ2-2	NA	CASSLVTGELFF	TGTGCCAGCAGTTTGGTCACCGGGGAGCTGTTTTTT
NA	TRBV29-1	TRBJ2-7	TRBD2	CSVGGTSGATYEQYF	TGCAGCGTTGGCGGGACTAGCGGGGCAACCTACGAGCAGTACTTC
NA	TRBV6-5	TRBJ2-1	TRBD2	CASSYPGGGLHNEQFF	TGTGCCAGCAGTTACCCTGGCGGGGGGTTACACAATGAGCAGTTCTTC
NA	TRBV3-1/TRBV3-2	TRBJ2-2	NA	CASSQPTNTGELFF	TGTGCCAGCAGCCAACCAACGAACACCGGGGAGCTGTTTTTT
NA	TRBV3-1/TRBV3-2	TRBJ2-1	TRBD1	CASSQGTGGYFF	TGTGCCAGCAGCCAGGGGACAGGGGGCTATTTCTTC
NA	TRBV12-3/TRBV12-4	TRBJ1-2	NA	CATQISLPYGYTF	TGTGCCACCCAGATCTCACTACCCTATGGCTACACCTTC
NA	TRBV28	TRBJ2-1	NA	CASKSHLGVGLWEQFF	TGTGCCAGCAAATCTCATCTAGGGGTCGGCCTGTGGGAGCAGTTCTTC
NA	TRBV7-6	TRBJ2-6	TRBD2	CASSLAILAGVPSGANVLTF	TGTGCCAGCAGCTTAGCGATACTAGCGGGGGTTCCCTCTGGGGCCAACGTCCTGACTTTC
NA	TRBV3-1/TRBV3-2	TRBJ1-1	NA	CASSQRRDDTEAFF	TGTGCCAGCAGCCAACGCAGGGATGACACTGAAGCTTTCTTT
NA	TRBV7-6	TRBJ1-2	NA	CASSLAAGPRYGYTF	TGTGCCAGCAGCTTAGCGGCGGGGCCGCGCTATGGCTACACCTTC
NA	TRBV6-5	TRBJ1-5	TRBD1	CASSSGQGWGNQPQHF	TGTGCCAGCAGTTCCGGACAGGGTTGGGGCAATCAGCCCCAGCATTTT
NA	TRBV2	TRBJ2-7	TRBD1	CASSASRGSVYEQYF	TGTGCCAGCAGTGCTTCCAGGGGGAGTGTCTACGAGCAGTACTTC
NA	TRBV20-1	TRBJ2-5	NA	CSAPDHRTQYF	TGCAGTGCTCCCGACCATAGGACCCAGTACTTC
NA	TRBV6-5	TRBJ1-1	NA	CASSYSAENTEAFF	TGTGCCAGCAGTTACTCGGCGGAGAACACTGAAGCTTTCTTT
NA	TRBV4-2	TRBJ2-3	TRBD2	CASSPSGSGEADTQYF	TGTGCCAGCAGCCCCTCGGGGAGCGGGGAGGCAGATACGCAGTATTTT
NA	TRBV12-5	TRBJ1-1	TRBD1	CASGFGQGNTEAFF	TGTGCTAGTGGTTTCGGACAGGGGAACACTGAAGCTTTCTTT
few	TRBV18	TRBJ1-5	NA	CASSPPETANQPQHF	TGTGCCAGCTCACCACCCGAGACAGCTAATCAGCCCCAGCATTTT
NA	TRBV19	TRBJ2-3	TRBD1	CASSRTGGTDTQYF	TGTGCCAGTAGCAGGACAGGGGGCACAGATACGCAGTATTTT
NA	TRBV3-1/TRBV3-2	TRBJ2-7	TRBD2	CASSQGLAGVTEQYF	TGTGCCAGCAGCCAAGGACTAGCGGGGGTTACGGAGCAGTACTTC
NA	TRBV5-8	TRBJ2-5	TRBD2	CASSLGGLAGGAETQYF	TGTGCCAGCAGCTTGGGAGGACTAGCGGGGGGAGCTGAGACCCAGTACTTC
NA	TRBV5-1	TRBJ2-2	TRBD2	CASSSSSGVNTGELFF	TGCGCCAGCAGCTCATCTAGCGGGGTCAACACCGGGGAGCTGTTTTTT
NA	TRBV5-8	TRBJ2-3	TRBD1	CASSLTGASTDTQYF	TGTGCCAGCAGCTTGACAGGGGCGAGCACAGATACGCAGTATTTT
NA	TRBV5-4	TRBJ1-2	NA	CASSLGRGYGYTF	TGTGCCAGCAGCTTGGGGCGGGGGTATGGCTACACCTTC
NA	TRBV19	TRBJ1-2	NA	CASSIGDNLLLGYTF	TGTGCCAGTAGTATAGGGGACAATCTTCTCCTAGGCTACACCTTC
NA	TRBV5-8	TRBJ2-1	NA	CASSLGNGAYNEQFF	TGTGCCAGCAGCTTGGGGAACGGAGCCTACAATGAGCAGTTCTTC
NA	TRBV19	TRBJ1-5	NA	CASSPGDGSQPQHF	TGTGCCAGTAGTCCAGGGGACGGTAGTCAGCCCCAGCATTTT
NA	TRBV5-4	TRBJ1-1	NA	CASSLLENTEAFF	TGTGCCAGCAGCTTGCTTGAGAACACTGAAGCTTTCTTT
NA	TRBV7-6	TRBJ1-3	NA	CASSLDGPPNDF	TGTGCCAGCAGCTTAGATGGCCCCCCCAATGATTTT
NA	TRBV6-2/TRBV6-3	TRBJ2-3	TRBD2	CASSYGRGGVTAADTQYF	TGTGCCAGCAGTTACGGTCGCGGGGGGGTAACAGCAGCAGATACGCAGTATTTT
NA	TRBV27	TRBJ2-1	NA	CASSLSFGRGWGQFF	TGTGCCAGCAGTTTATCATTCGGTCGGGGCTGGGGGCAGTTCTTC
NA	TRBV3-1/TRBV3-2	TRBJ2-7	NA	CASSFGGEQYF	TGTGCCAGCAGCTTCGGAGGCGAGCAGTACTTC
NA	TRBV11-2	TRBJ2-3	TRBD2	CASSPRLATDTQYF	TGTGCCAGCAGCCCCCGACTAGCAACAGATACGCAGTATTTT
NA	TRBV7-9	TRBJ1-1	TRBD1	CASSLDRGLRVAFF	TGTGCCAGCAGCTTAGACAGGGGGCTTAGGGTAGCTTTCTTT
NA	TRBV7-9	TRBJ2-5	NA	CASSHPARQETQYF	TGTGCCAGCAGCCATCCCGCCCGTCAAGAGACCCAGTACTTC